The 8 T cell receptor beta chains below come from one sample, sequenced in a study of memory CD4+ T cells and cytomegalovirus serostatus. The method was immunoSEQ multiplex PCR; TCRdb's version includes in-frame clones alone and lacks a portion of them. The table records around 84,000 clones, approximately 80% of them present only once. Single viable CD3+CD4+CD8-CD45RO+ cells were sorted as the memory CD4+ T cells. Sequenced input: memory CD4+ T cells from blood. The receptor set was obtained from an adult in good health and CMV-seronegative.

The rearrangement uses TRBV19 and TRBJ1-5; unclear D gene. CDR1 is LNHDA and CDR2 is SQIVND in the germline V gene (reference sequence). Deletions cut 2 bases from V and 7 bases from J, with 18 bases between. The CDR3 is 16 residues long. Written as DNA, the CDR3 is TGTGCCAGTAGTATATGGGCTGCGGTCCTCGGCCAGCCCCAGCATTTT. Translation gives CASSIWAAVLGQPQHF.

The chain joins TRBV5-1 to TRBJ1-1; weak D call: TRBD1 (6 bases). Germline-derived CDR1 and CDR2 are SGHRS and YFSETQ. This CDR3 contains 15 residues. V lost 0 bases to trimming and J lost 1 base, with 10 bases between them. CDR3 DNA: TGCGCCAGCAGCTTGGGGGGACAAGCGAACACTGAAGCTTTCTTT. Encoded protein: CASSLGGQANTEAFF. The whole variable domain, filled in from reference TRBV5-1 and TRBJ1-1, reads KAGVTQTPRYLIKTRGQQVTLSCSPISGHRSVSWYQQTPGQGLQFLFEYFSETQRNKGNFPGRFSGRQFSNSRSEMNVSTLELGDSALYLCASSLGGQANTEAFFGQGTRLTVV.

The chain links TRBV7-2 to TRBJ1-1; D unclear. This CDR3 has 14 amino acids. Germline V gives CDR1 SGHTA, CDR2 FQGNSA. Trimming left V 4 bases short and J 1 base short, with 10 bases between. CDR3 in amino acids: CASSSIGGNTEAFF. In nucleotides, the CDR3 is TGTGCCAGCAGCTCGATAGGCGGGAACACTGAAGCTTTCTTT.

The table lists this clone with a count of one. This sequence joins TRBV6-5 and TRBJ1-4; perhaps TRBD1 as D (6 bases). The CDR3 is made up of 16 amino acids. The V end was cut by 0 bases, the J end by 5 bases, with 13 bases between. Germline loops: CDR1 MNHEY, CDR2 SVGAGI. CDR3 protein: CASSYSAGGGNEKLFF. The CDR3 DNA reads TGTGCCAGCAGTTACTCGGCGGGAGGGGGGAATGAAAAACTGTTTTTT.

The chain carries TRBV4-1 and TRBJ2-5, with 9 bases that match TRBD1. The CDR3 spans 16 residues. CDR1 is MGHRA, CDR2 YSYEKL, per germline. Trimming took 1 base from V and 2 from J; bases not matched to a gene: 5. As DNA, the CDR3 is TGCGCCAGCAGCCAAGGCCACGGACAGGGGCAAGAGACCCAGTACTTC. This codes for CASSQGHGQGQETQYF.

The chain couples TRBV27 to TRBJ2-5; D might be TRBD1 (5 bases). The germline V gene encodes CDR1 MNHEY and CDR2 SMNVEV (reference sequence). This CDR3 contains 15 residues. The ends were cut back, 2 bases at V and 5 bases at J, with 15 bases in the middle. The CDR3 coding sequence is TGTGCCAGCAGTTTACAGGGTAGTGCCGGGGAGACCCAGTACTTC. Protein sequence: CASSLQGSAGETQYF.

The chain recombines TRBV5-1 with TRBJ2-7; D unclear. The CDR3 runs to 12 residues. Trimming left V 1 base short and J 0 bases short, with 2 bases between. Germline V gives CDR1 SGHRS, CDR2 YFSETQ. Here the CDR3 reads CASSLNSYEQYF. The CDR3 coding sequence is TGCGCCAGCAGCTTGAACTCCTACGAGCAGTACTTC.

Here the CDR3 DNA reads TGTGCCAGCAGTCGAACAGGGAGGGAAGACATTCAGTACTTC. It encodes CASSRTGREDIQYF. The chain is built from TRBV7-8 and TRBJ2-4; weak D call: TRBD2 (7 bases). The V and J ends lost 6 bases and 8 bases respectively, with 17 bases between them. The CDR3 covers 14 residues. Germline-derived CDR1 and CDR2 are SGHVS and FQNEAQ.